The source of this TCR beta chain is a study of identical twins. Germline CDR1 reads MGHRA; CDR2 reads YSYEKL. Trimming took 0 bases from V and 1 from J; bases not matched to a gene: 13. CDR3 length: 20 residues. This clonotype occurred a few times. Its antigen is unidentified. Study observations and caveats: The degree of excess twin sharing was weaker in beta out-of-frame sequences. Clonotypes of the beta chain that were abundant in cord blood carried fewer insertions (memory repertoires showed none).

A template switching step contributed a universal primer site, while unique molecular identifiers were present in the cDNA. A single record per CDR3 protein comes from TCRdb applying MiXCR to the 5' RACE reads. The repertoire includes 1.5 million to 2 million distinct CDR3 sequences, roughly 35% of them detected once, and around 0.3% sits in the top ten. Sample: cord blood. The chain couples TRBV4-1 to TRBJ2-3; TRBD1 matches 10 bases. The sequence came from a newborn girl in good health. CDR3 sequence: CASSQDGVRDRGPRTDTQYF. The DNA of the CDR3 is TGCGCCAGCAGCCAAGATGGGGTTCGGGACAGGGGCCCGCGCACAGATACGCAGTATTTT.